This T cell receptor (beta chain) came from a study of blood T cell repertoires in COVID-19 (dated by TCRdb to between 2020 and 2021). About the study as a whole: Samples covering the acute and convalescent phases of COVID-19 were provided by collaborators in the United States, Italy and Spain. The material from the prospective study consisted of cDNA or gDNA derived from T cells, B-cell-depleted T cells, or PBMCs. Subjects who had been exposed to COVID-19, were actively infected with it, or had recovered from it provided the deeply sampled blood TCRbeta repertoires that made up the dataset. The repertoires were made available in a free public database intended to serve as a resource for research on the immune response to SARS-CoV-2. Samples came from the ongoing ImmuneRACE study (first 160 participants) plus 1,254 subjects from 6 global collaborators. Nearly every sample came with metadata listing a de-identified subject ID, COVID-19 status, age in years and sex. HLA class I and class II types, where available, came from metadata supplied by the sample provider rather than from assay-based typing. Broad study findings and their caveats: How much clinical and demographic metadata was included differed by source and by participant, and the metadata was provided uncurated.

Participants in the prospective study were enrolled through a virtual design, were aged roughly 18 to 100 years, and lived in some 24 United States geographic areas. In the prospective study, participants were assigned to cohorts based on the clinical history participants reported in a screening survey and a study questionnaire. Recovered participants in ImmuneRACE Cohort 3 were defined as having two consecutive negative NP/OP PCR tests, clearance from a healthcare professional, or resolution of symptoms. Each participant in the prospective study had whole blood, serum and a nasopharyngeal or oropharyngeal swab collected by mobile phlebotomists. Participants in the prospective study had the option to provide additional blood draws and questionnaires over an approximately 2-month period. Blood samples from the prospective study were shipped frozen or at room temperature prior to DNA extraction.

A remark on this clone: Its antigen is still unknown. Base qualities are not at hand, and no much larger clone is one base apart.

The immunoSEQ Assay, a bias-controlled multiplex PCR, was used to amplify TCRbeta CDR3 regions from genomic DNA. As for the original processing: The number of nucleated cells in each sample was estimated by amplification of reference gene primers within the assay. To quantify the absolute abundance of each unique TCRbeta CDR3 rearrangement, sequence reads were collapsed and filtered. Productive Simpson clonality was computed per sample as the square root of Simpson's diversity index over productive rearrangements. TCRdb holds this immuneACCESS table with in-frame rearrangements only. Some clones are missing; in checked studies, unresolved V genes explain under half, and the rest has no known cause. The D gene and trimming were derived from the DNA, and the V and J assignments and clone size from that table. In all, the sample holds approximately 380,000 clones, and around 90% of those were seen once. About 1.2% of the sample rests with the top ten.

The CDR3 goes from the cysteine to the phenylalanine over 14 residues. Only the CDR3 DNA is retained, 42 bases long and in frame from the first base. The V end gives up 11 bases and the J end 4 bases, leaving 8 bases in the junction not matched to a gene. As encoded in the germline V gene, CDR1 is SGHVS while CDR2 is FQNEAQ. This receptor was obtained from a woman aged 18-29 years who had recovered from COVID-19. Source material: PBMCs or T cells enriched from blood (not recorded which). The chain links TRBV7-8 with TRBJ2-2, with 9 junctional bases fitting TRBD1. The DNA sequence is TGTGCCTCTAGTCAGGACAGGGGCACCGGGGAGCTGTTTTTT. Its protein is CASSQDRGTGELFF.